Detailed here is one T cell receptor (beta chain). The antigen remains undetermined. Data came from immunoSEQ multiplex PCR; TCRdb stores just in-frame clones and leaves some out. The table records around 69,000 clones, roughly 89% of them present only once. This sample is drawn from a study of graft-versus-host responses after intestinal transplantation. This specimen was unstimulated CD8+ T cells sorted from spleen or lymph node cells, taken before transplant. The sequence was obtained from a human donor who was the organ donor for an intestinal transplant.

CDR3 sequence: CATSRDSETQNTEAFF. The CDR3 coding sequence is TGTGCCACCAGCAGAGATTCTGAGACTCAGAACACTGAAGCTTTCTTT. The J gene is TRBJ1-1, the V gene TRBV15; D is ambiguous. V lost 0 bases, J lost 1 base, and 12 bases lay in between. This CDR3 spans 16 amino acids. Germline CDR1 reads LNHNV; CDR2 reads YYDKDF (reference sequence).